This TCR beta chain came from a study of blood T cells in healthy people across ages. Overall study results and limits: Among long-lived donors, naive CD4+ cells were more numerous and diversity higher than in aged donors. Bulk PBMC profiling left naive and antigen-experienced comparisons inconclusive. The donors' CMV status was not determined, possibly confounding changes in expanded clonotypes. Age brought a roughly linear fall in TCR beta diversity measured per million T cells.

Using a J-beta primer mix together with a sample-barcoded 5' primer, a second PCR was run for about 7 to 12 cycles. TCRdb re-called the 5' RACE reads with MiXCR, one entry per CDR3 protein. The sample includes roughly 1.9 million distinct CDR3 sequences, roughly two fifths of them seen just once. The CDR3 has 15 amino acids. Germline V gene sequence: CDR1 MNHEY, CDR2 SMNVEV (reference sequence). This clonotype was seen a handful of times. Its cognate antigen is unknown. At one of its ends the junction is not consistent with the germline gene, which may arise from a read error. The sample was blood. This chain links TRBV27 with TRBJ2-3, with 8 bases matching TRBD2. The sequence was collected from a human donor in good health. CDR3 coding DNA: TGTGCCAGTAGTTTTGGGGGACTAGGATCTGATACGCAGTATTTT. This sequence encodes CASSFGGLGSDTQYF.